This T cell receptor beta chain was retrieved from a study of T cell repertoires in cytomegalovirus infection (dated by TCRdb to the late 2010s). Regarding the complete study: The peptide stimulations were aimed at well-studied HLA-B-restricted epitopes as well as recently identified HLA-C-restricted CMV epitopes, whose presentation resists viral immunomodulation. The HLA type of each donor mattered for the analysis, because public TCR beta signatures pointed to carriage of CMV infection along with the matching HLA type.

Per the publication, the treatment or condition label means: in vitro stimulation with specific CMV peptide epitopes to enrich CMV-specific T cells. Counted from cysteine to phenylalanine, this CDR3 has 13 amino acids. CDR3 DNA is the only sequence kept; it has 39 bases, read in frame from the first base. CDR1 and CDR2 are read off the germline V gene (reference sequence) as MNHEY and SMNVEV. V loses 9 bases at its end and J loses 4 bases; junction bases beyond the gene matches: 6. Overall study outcomes, separate from this receptor: The ex vivo response was dominated by HLA-C-restricted CMV-specific TCR beta clonotypes, which also provided the single most frequent clonotype in two of eight donors. In both this cohort and an independent 352-donor cohort, the cumulative frequency of public TCR beta family members distinguished carriers of CMV infection plus the relevant HLA type.

Details on this clonotype: The target of this receptor is not known. No much larger clone is present one base from it, and per-base qualities are unavailable.

Sequencing was performed on an Illumina HiSeq 1500. Using fastp at Q25 and MiXCR, TCRdb reprocessed the public reads and kept productive beta chains. Each CDR3 protein appears once, grouped with its most common genes and DNA. The sample table records approximately 990,000 distinct CDR3 sequences; 30% to 40% of these occur just once. The top ten hold around 15% of the sample. The sequence was collected from a human donor in good health (CMV status not recorded). Some clones in this sample may be carry-over from other donors' samples. This sequence uses TRBV27 and TRBJ1-5; 7 bases in between match TRBD1. The specimen was cultured CD8+ T cells from PBMCs, collected from culture after CMV antigen stimulation. The nucleotides read TGTGCCAGTAGGGGGCTTGAAAATCAGCCCCAGCATTTT. This gives the protein CASRGLENQPQHF.